Listed below are T cell receptor beta chains from one sample, sequenced in a study of blood T cell repertoires in COVID-19. Sequenced by immunoSEQ multiplex PCR; TCRdb stores in-frame clones only, minus some. The sample lists around 200,000 clones; about 84% were seen once. Material for sequencing was peripheral blood. These receptors were obtained from a human donor in a cohort sampled during active COVID-19. Both conserved end residues are part of each CDR3. D genes are given only for firm matches. Size is stated for part of the rows, as once, few or many counts, or as a class when the clone is expanded.

d_gene,abundance,v_gene,j_gene,CDR3nt,CDR3aa
NA,NA,TRBV11-2,TRBJ2-7,TGTGCCAGCAGCTTTGGTTCACAGAGCTCCTACGAGCAGTACTTC,CASSFGSQSSYEQYF
NA,NA,TRBV6-5,TRBJ1-2,TGTGCCAGCATCCAGGCCAGGCGCTTAGAAGGCTACACCTTC,CASIQARRLEGYTF
TRBD2,medium-sized,TRBV5-6,TRBJ2-3,TGTGCCAGCAGCTCACGACTAGCGGGGAGGGATGCAGATACGCAGTATTTT,CASSSRLAGRDADTQYF
TRBD1,NA,TRBV28,TRBJ1-2,TGTGCCAGCAGTATCGACAGGGTCGACTATGGCTACACCTTC,CASSIDRVDYGYTF
TRBD1,NA,TRBV2,TRBJ2-5,TGTGCCAGCAGTTTACAGGGGGCGCAGACCCAGTACTTC,CASSLQGAQTQYF
NA,NA,TRBV6-5,TRBJ1-5,TGTGCCAGCAGCACAGGGAATCAGCCCCAGCATTTT,CASSTGNQPQHF
NA,NA,TRBV3-1/TRBV3-2,TRBJ2-5,TGTGCCAGCAGCCAAGGGGCGACCCTAAAGACCCAGTACTTC,CASSQGATLKTQYF
TRBD1,NA,TRBV6-2/TRBV6-3,TRBJ2-7,TGTGCCAGCAGTTACCGCACTGGGACAGGATTTGCGACCTACGAGCAGTACTTC,CASSYRTGTGFATYEQYF
NA,NA,TRBV9,TRBJ1-2,TGTGCCAGCAGCACAGAGGACACTATCTATGGCTACACCTTC,CASSTEDTIYGYTF
NA,NA,TRBV27,TRBJ2-1,TGTGCCAGCAGTCGCCAGGTTTACAATGAGCAGTTCTTC,CASSRQVYNEQFF
TRBD2,NA,TRBV4-2,TRBJ2-7,TGTGCCAGCAGCCAAGGGACTAGCGGGGGGATGGAGCAGTACTTC,CASSQGTSGGMEQYF
NA,NA,TRBV28,TRBJ1-4,TGTGCCAGCGTTTTGGGGGGAAAACTGTTTTTT,CASVLGGKLFF
NA,NA,TRBV4-1,TRBJ2-7,TGCGCCAGCAGCCAAGTCGGCGGCTACGAGCAGTACTTC,CASSQVGGYEQYF
NA,NA,TRBV5-4,TRBJ1-6,TGTGCCAGCAGCTCCGCCCTGGGAGGGAATAATTCACCCCTCCACTTT,CASSSALGGNNSPLHF
NA,NA,TRBV5-4,TRBJ2-7,TGTGCCAGCAGCCAAATAGGTCTCGGGGCCTACGAGCAGTACTTC,CASSQIGLGAYEQYF
TRBD1,NA,TRBV12-5,TRBJ1-5,TGTGCTAGTGGCCGCCACCCCGGGACAGGCGGTTATAGCAATCAGCCCCAGCATTTT,CASGRHPGTGGYSNQPQHF
NA,NA,TRBV11-2,TRBJ1-3,TGTGCCAGCAGCCCCGGGTACTCTGGAAACACCATATATTTT,CASSPGYSGNTIYF
NA,NA,TRBV9,TRBJ2-7,TGTGCCAGCAGCCCCAGTGGAGGTCTCTCCTACGAGCAGTACTTC,CASSPSGGLSYEQYF
NA,NA,TRBV7-8,TRBJ1-1,TGTGCCAGCAGCCTGCGTCAGGGGTATTTCGCTGAAGCTTTCTTT,CASSLRQGYFAEAFF
NA,NA,TRBV5-1,TRBJ1-2,TGCGCCAGCAGCTTGTCAACAGGGTCTGGCTACACCTTC,CASSLSTGSGYTF
TRBD1,NA,TRBV10-3,TRBJ2-2,TGTGCCATCAGTAAGACAGGGGGCAGGGACACCGGGGAGCTGTTTTTT,CAISKTGGRDTGELFF
TRBD1,NA,TRBV7-9,TRBJ1-2,TGTGCCAGCAACATGGTCGGACAGGGGGAGTATGGCTACACCTTC,CASNMVGQGEYGYTF
TRBD1,few,TRBV11-2,TRBJ1-6,TGTGCCAGCAGCCTACGACAGGGGCATAATTCACCCCTCCACTTT,CASSLRQGHNSPLHF
NA,NA,TRBV6-5,TRBJ1-2,TGTGCCAGCAAACTGGGGGAGGGAATCGCTGGCTACACCTTC,CASKLGEGIAGYTF
NA,NA,TRBV11-3,TRBJ2-7,TGTGCCAGCAGCCCCGGGGGACGGAGAGGATCCTACGAGCAGTACTTC,CASSPGGRRGSYEQYF
NA,NA,TRBV19,TRBJ2-7,TGTGCCAGTAGTTGGACAGAATCCTACGAGCAGTACTTC,CASSWTESYEQYF
NA,NA,TRBV3-1/TRBV3-2,TRBJ2-7,TGTGCCAGCAGCCCCAGGGTGGGCCGGAGCTCCTACGAGCAGTACTTC,CASSPRVGRSSYEQYF
TRBD1,NA,TRBV29-1,TRBJ2-2,TGCAGCGTCGGACAGGGCACCGACACCGGGGAGCTGTTTTTT,CSVGQGTDTGELFF
TRBD1,NA,TRBV7-9,TRBJ1-1,TGTGCCAGCCGAACAGGGGGTCGGGACACTGAAGCTTTCTTT,CASRTGGRDTEAFF
NA,NA,TRBV16,TRBJ2-1,TGTGCCAGCAGCCAATCGATGGCCAGGTATGAGCAGTTCTTC,CASSQSMARYEQFF
NA,NA,TRBV4-1,TRBJ1-2,TGCGCCAGCAGCCAAGACTTGGCCGGGGTATACACCTTC,CASSQDLAGVYTF
NA,NA,TRBV7-9,TRBJ2-1,TGTGCCAGCAGCCCTACAGGGTGGAATGAGCAGTTCTTC,CASSPTGWNEQFF
NA,once,TRBV7-9,TRBJ1-3,TGTGCCAGCAGCTTAGCGCAGGGAGGGACCTCTGGAAACACCATATATTTT,CASSLAQGGTSGNTIYF
TRBD1,NA,TRBV7-8,TRBJ2-2,TGTGCCAGCAGCTCACAGGGGGCGCGGAACACCGGGGAGCTGTTTTTT,CASSSQGARNTGELFF
TRBD1,NA,TRBV9,TRBJ2-7,TGTGCCAGCAGCGTAGGGGACAGGGCCGAGCAGTACTTC,CASSVGDRAEQYF
TRBD1,NA,TRBV13,TRBJ1-1,TGTGCCAGCAGCCCGGGGACAGTGTTGAACACTGAAGCTTTCTTT,CASSPGTVLNTEAFF
TRBD1,NA,TRBV29-1,TRBJ2-1,TGCAGCGCCTTCCTACAGGGGACCTACAATGAGCAGTTCTTC,CSAFLQGTYNEQFF
TRBD1,NA,TRBV11-2,TRBJ2-1,TGTGCCAGCAGCTTGACAGGGATATACAATGAGCAGTTCTTC,CASSLTGIYNEQFF
TRBD1,NA,TRBV6-5,TRBJ1-4,TGTGCCAGCAGGGCGACAGGGTCGAATGAAAAACTGTTTTTT,CASRATGSNEKLFF
TRBD2,NA,TRBV7-8,TRBJ2-7,TGTGCCAGCAGCTTCCCGACTAGCGGGGGTACGAGGCAGTACTTC,CASSFPTSGGTRQYF
TRBD1,NA,TRBV4-1,TRBJ2-3,TGCGCCAGCAGCCATGCTGGACAGGGGGTTTCAGATACGCAGTATTTT,CASSHAGQGVSDTQYF